A selection of T cell receptor beta chains follows, all from one sample in a study of shared clonotypes between healthy human individuals. Using immunoSEQ multiplex PCR, the repertoire was profiled, and TCRdb retains in-frame clones only, with some absent. The sample consists of approximately 810,000 clones, 85% to 95% of them appearing once. The sequenced material came from naive CD8+ T cells sorted from blood. The receptors come from a man younger than 40 in good health. Each CDR3 is given with its conserved first and last residue. The D gene is left open where the match is weak. The size entry is marked missing in some rows and otherwise reads once, few, many or a size class.

v_gene: TRBV4-1
d_gene: TRBD1
j_gene: TRBJ2-3
abundance: .
CDR3aa: CASSQARGTGTDTQYF
CDR3nt: TGCGCCAGCAGCCAAGCTCGGGGGACAGGGACAGATACGCAGTATTTT

v_gene: TRBV29-1
d_gene: TRBD2
j_gene: TRBJ2-1
abundance: .
CDR3aa: CSVDRSGRARRYYNEQFF
CDR3nt: TGCAGCGTTGATCGAAGTGGGAGGGCCCGAAGGTACTACAATGAGCAGTTCTTC

v_gene: TRBV7-9
d_gene: .
j_gene: TRBJ2-2
abundance: few
CDR3aa: CASSLIYTGELFF
CDR3nt: TGTGCCAGCAGCTTAATTTATACCGGGGAGCTGTTTTTT

v_gene: TRBV27
d_gene: TRBD2
j_gene: TRBJ2-1
abundance: .
CDR3aa: CASSLSGRGNEQFF
CDR3nt: TGTGCCAGCAGTCTGAGCGGGAGGGGCAATGAGCAGTTCTTC

v_gene: TRBV5-4
d_gene: TRBD2
j_gene: TRBJ2-3
abundance: once
CDR3aa: CASTLLGLAGTSTDTQYF
CDR3nt: TGTGCCAGCACACTTTTGGGGCTAGCGGGAACTAGCACAGATACGCAGTATTTT

v_gene: TRBV27
d_gene: TRBD2
j_gene: TRBJ2-5
abundance: .
CDR3aa: CASTTEGLAGRHGETQYF
CDR3nt: TGTGCCAGCACTACAGAGGGACTAGCGGGACGGCATGGGGAGACCCAGTACTTC

v_gene: TRBV5-4
d_gene: TRBD1
j_gene: TRBJ1-4
abundance: .
CDR3aa: CASSLIPGQGEKLFF
CDR3nt: TGTGCCAGCAGCCTGATACCGGGACAGGGTGAAAAACTGTTTTTT

v_gene: TRBV28
d_gene: .
j_gene: TRBJ2-7
abundance: .
CDR3aa: CASSSHGGSEQYF
CDR3nt: TGTGCCAGCAGTTCCCATGGGGGGAGCGAGCAGTACTTC

v_gene: TRBV1
d_gene: .
j_gene: TRBJ2-3
abundance: .
CDR3aa: CTSRGLAGPSPSTDTQYF
CDR3nt: TGCACCAGCAGGGGGCTAGCGGGACCATCCCCAAGCACAGATACGCAGTATTTT

v_gene: TRBV13
d_gene: TRBD2
j_gene: TRBJ2-7
abundance: once
CDR3aa: CASSSTSGSSYEQYF
CDR3nt: TGTGCCAGCAGCTCAACTAGCGGGAGCTCCTACGAGCAGTACTTC

v_gene: TRBV29-1
d_gene: TRBD2
j_gene: TRBJ2-1
abundance: .
CDR3aa: CSVELWLAGSNEQFF
CDR3nt: TGCAGCGTTGAACTGTGGCTAGCGGGATCGAATGAGCAGTTCTTC

v_gene: TRBV11-2
d_gene: .
j_gene: TRBJ2-7
abundance: .
CDR3aa: CASSVDPSEQYF
CDR3nt: TGTGCCAGCAGTGTAGACCCCAGCGAGCAGTACTTC

v_gene: TRBV30
d_gene: TRBD2
j_gene: TRBJ2-7
abundance: .
CDR3aa: CAWMGLAGAYEQYF
CDR3nt: TGTGCCTGGATGGGGCTAGCGGGAGCCTACGAGCAGTACTTC

v_gene: TRBV7-8
d_gene: TRBD2
j_gene: TRBJ2-1
abundance: .
CDR3aa: CASSLARAGVPHEQFF
CDR3nt: TGTGCCAGCAGCTTAGCCCGGGCGGGAGTACCCCATGAGCAGTTCTTC

v_gene: TRBV27
d_gene: .
j_gene: TRBJ2-7
abundance: .
CDR3aa: CASSLSIHLGYEQYF
CDR3nt: TGTGCCAGCAGTTTATCGATTCACCTGGGCTACGAGCAGTACTTC

v_gene: TRBV14
d_gene: .
j_gene: TRBJ2-7
abundance: .
CDR3aa: CASSQKHYEQYF
CDR3nt: TGTGCCAGCAGCCAAAAACACTACGAGCAGTACTTC

v_gene: TRBV28
d_gene: TRBD2
j_gene: TRBJ2-7
abundance: .
CDR3aa: CASSTHRGGTYEQYF
CDR3nt: TGTGCCAGCAGTACCCACCGGGGGGGGACCTACGAGCAGTACTTC

v_gene: TRBV7-9
d_gene: TRBD1
j_gene: TRBJ1-4
abundance: .
CDR3aa: CASSPADREGGNEKLFF
CDR3nt: TGTGCCAGCAGCCCCGCGGACAGGGAGGGTGGGAATGAAAAACTGTTTTTT

v_gene: TRBV13
d_gene: .
j_gene: TRBJ2-7
abundance: .
CDR3aa: CAGGAGIYEQYF
CDR3nt: TGTGCCGGAGGAGCGGGTATCTACGAGCAGTACTTC

v_gene: TRBV6-5
d_gene: TRBD1
j_gene: TRBJ1-4
abundance: .
CDR3aa: CASRPTGGGEKLFF
CDR3nt: TGTGCCAGCAGACCGACAGGGGGAGGTGAAAAACTGTTTTTT

v_gene: TRBV7-9
d_gene: TRBD2
j_gene: TRBJ2-1
abundance: .
CDR3aa: CASSFGAGVGSYNEQFF
CDR3nt: TGTGCCAGCAGCTTCGGAGCGGGAGTTGGGTCCTACAATGAGCAGTTCTTC

v_gene: TRBV7-9
d_gene: .
j_gene: TRBJ2-1
abundance: .
CDR3aa: CASQPNEQFF
CDR3nt: TGTGCCAGCCAGCCCAATGAGCAGTTCTTC